Listed below are T cell receptor beta chains from one sample, sequenced in a study of early T cells in non-severe SARS-CoV-2 infection. TCRdb used MiXCR to reprocess the 5' RACE reads, holding one entry per CDR3 protein. The table includes 25,000 to 35,000 distinct CDR3 sequences, 4.5% to 6% detected once. The sequencing sample was made of whole blood. These receptors came from an adult who was a healthcare worker with PCR-confirmed SARS-CoV-2 infection or an uninfected control (not recorded which). Both conserved end residues are part of each CDR3. The D gene is left open where the match is weak. Clone size is not always given. Where it is, it says once, few, many or a class for expanded clones.

j_call v_call clone_size d_call cdr3_nt cdr3_aa
TRBJ1-3 TRBV11-2 many . TGTGCCAGCAGCACCGGTTACGGAAACACCATATATTTT CASSTGYGNTIYF
TRBJ2-1 TRBV25-1 few . TGTGCCAGCAGTGAATATGTGGGGGAGTACAATGAGCAGTTCTTC CASSEYVGEYNEQFF
TRBJ2-1 TRBV20-1 few . TGCAGTGCTAGAGATGAAGGGTACAATGAGCAGTTCTTC CSARDEGYNEQFF
TRBJ2-5 TRBV28 many TRBD2 TGTGCCAGCAGTTTATATGGACTAGCGGGAGGAGGAACGGGGGAGACCCAGTACTTC CASSLYGLAGGGTGETQYF
TRBJ2-3 TRBV27 few . TGTGCCAGCAGTTCCGCAGATACGCAGTATTTT CASSSADTQYF
TRBJ2-7 TRBV6-5 many . TGTGCCAGCACCCCGAGTGCTAGCGCGTACGAGCAGTACTTC CASTPSASAYEQYF
TRBJ2-7 TRBV25-1 many . TGTGCCAGCAGTTCCCCCGGGCCGCCCTACGAGCAGTACTTC CASSSPGPPYEQYF
TRBJ2-7 TRBV25-1 many . TGTGCCAGCAGTGAATCGATCCCCTACGAGCAGTACTTC CASSESIPYEQYF
TRBJ1-1 TRBV7-9 medium-sized . TGTGCCAGCAGACCTCCCCTTGAAATGAACACTGAAGCTTTCTTT CASRPPLEMNTEAFF
TRBJ2-5 TRBV12-3/TRBV12-4 many TRBD1 TGTGCCAGCAGCCCCCGGGACAGGGGGCAGGAGACCCAGTACTTC CASSPRDRGQETQYF
TRBJ1-5 TRBV7-9 . TRBD1 TGTGCCAGCAGCTTCGGGACAGGGGGCCAGCCCCAGCATTTT CASSFGTGGQPQHF
TRBJ1-5 TRBV12-3/TRBV12-4 many TRBD1 TGTGCCAGCAGCTACTGGACAGGGAACAATCAGCCCCAGCATTTT CASSYWTGNNQPQHF
TRBJ2-5 TRBV20-1 . TRBD2 TGCAGTGCTCCCGGACGACTAGCGGTCCAAGAGACCCAGTACTTC CSAPGRLAVQETQYF
TRBJ2-1 TRBV11-2 medium-sized TRBD2 TGTGCCAGCAGCTTAGCTGTCAGTGCGGGGACTAGCGGGAGGTTGAGCTCCTACAATGAGCAGTTCTTC CASSLAVSAGTSGRLSSYNEQFF
TRBJ1-2 TRBV5-4 many . TGTGCCAGCAGCCAGGGAGCAGGGGTAGGCTACACCTTC CASSQGAGVGYTF
TRBJ1-2 TRBV19 many TRBD1 TGTGCCAGTACCAGGACAGGGGGCCACGTTGGCTACACCTTC CASTRTGGHVGYTF
TRBJ2-1 TRBV7-8 many TRBD2 TGTGCCAGCAGCTTAGTGCGCAGACTAGCGGGGAATGAGCAGTTCTTC CASSLVRRLAGNEQFF
TRBJ2-3 TRBV6-4 many TRBD2 TGTGCCAGCAGAGAACTAGCGGGAGACGTAGATACGCAGTATTTT CASRELAGDVDTQYF
TRBJ2-1 TRBV6-2/TRBV6-3 many TRBD1 TGTGCCAGCAGATTTGGACAGGGAGGCAACAATGAGCAGTTCTTC CASRFGQGGNNEQFF
TRBJ1-2 TRBV28 many . TGTGCCAGCAGTTTGCCCAAGGGTCGTGTTTATGGCTACACCTTC CASSLPKGRVYGYTF
TRBJ2-7 TRBV6-6 many TRBD2 TGTGCCAGCAGTTACCTAGACCGCCCAGCGGGAGGCGAGCAGTACTTC CASSYLDRPAGGEQYF
TRBJ2-3 TRBV4-3 . . TGCGCCAGCAGCCAAGGTGTAGTCGGGACCCGCACAGATACGCAGTATTTT CASSQGVVGTRTDTQYF
TRBJ2-3 TRBV27 few . TGTGCCAGCAGTTTAAGACTAGTTGCAGATACGCAGTATTTT CASSLRLVADTQYF
TRBJ2-1 TRBV29-1 many TRBD1 TGCAGCGTTGGGACAGGACAACTCTACAATGAGCAGTTCTTC CSVGTGQLYNEQFF
TRBJ2-7 TRBV6-5 many TRBD2 TGTGCCAGCACCCAGCGGGAGGGCCCAATCTACGAGCAGTACTTC CASTQREGPIYEQYF
TRBJ2-5 TRBV27 many TRBD2 TGTGCCAGCAGTCCCTGGGGGGGTCGGGATTCACAAGAGACCCAGTACTTC CASSPWGGRDSQETQYF
TRBJ2-2 TRBV4-3 . . TGCGCCAGCAGCGCGTTGAACACCGGGGAGCTGTTTTTT CASSALNTGELFF
TRBJ1-1 TRBV7-9 few . TGTGCCAGCAGCTTAGCCAGAACCATGAACACTGAAGCTTTCTTT CASSLARTMNTEAFF
TRBJ2-3 TRBV4-3 few TRBD2 TGCGCCAGCAGCCCAGGGATCGTTAGCGGGAGCCGGCCAGATACGCAGTATTTT CASSPGIVSGSRPDTQYF